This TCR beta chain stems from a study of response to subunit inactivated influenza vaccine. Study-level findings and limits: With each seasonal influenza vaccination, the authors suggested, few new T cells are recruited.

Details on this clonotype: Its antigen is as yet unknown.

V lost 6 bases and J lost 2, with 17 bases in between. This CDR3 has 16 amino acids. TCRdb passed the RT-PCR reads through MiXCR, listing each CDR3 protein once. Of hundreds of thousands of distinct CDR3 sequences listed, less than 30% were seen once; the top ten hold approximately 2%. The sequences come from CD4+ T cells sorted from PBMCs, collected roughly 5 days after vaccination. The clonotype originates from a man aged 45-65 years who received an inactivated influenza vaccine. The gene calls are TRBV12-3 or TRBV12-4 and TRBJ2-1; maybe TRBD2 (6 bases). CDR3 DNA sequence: TGTGCCAGCAGCCCCCTCGGGACTGGCCCCTACAATGAGCAGTTCTTC. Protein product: CASSPLGTGPYNEQFF.